This T cell receptor beta chain emerged from a study of cytomegalovirus exposure and HLA in healthy donors. Study-level information: Around 76% of 350 to 400 genotyped donors fell in the Caucasian-associated ancestry cluster.

PCR amplification relied on 60 Vbeta primers (plus 13 Jbeta primers). The assay was immunoSEQ multiplex PCR, and TCRdb's table has in-frame clones only and misses some. The sample yields some 80,000 clones, approximately 80% seen once. Unrecorded immune exposures were likely, despite nominal health at sampling. The CDR3 has 13 amino acids. J lost 1 base, V lost 7 bases, and 3 bases had no gene match. Germline V lookup: CDR1 MNHNY, CDR2 SVGAGI (reference sequence). This receptor was obtained from a human donor in good health. The specimen was PBMCs. V and J are TRBV6-6 and TRBJ1-1, with 7 bases fitting TRBD1. This chain's CDR3 is CASTYRGNTEAFF. The CDR3 DNA reads TGTGCCAGCACATACAGGGGGAACACTGAAGCTTTCTTT.